A selection of T cell receptor beta chains follows, all from one sample in a study of early T cells in non-severe SARS-CoV-2 infection. TCRdb reprocessed the 5' RACE reads via MiXCR and lists one record per CDR3 protein. This sample has about 58,000 distinct CDR3 sequences; about 13% occur once, and the top ten carry approximately 9.8%. The sample comprised whole blood. These receptors were collected from an adult who was a healthcare worker with PCR-confirmed SARS-CoV-2 infection or an uninfected control (not recorded which). Each CDR3 is given with its conserved first and last residue. The order of the fields is D gene, V gene, clone size, J gene, CDR3 DNA, CDR3 protein. The D gene is left open where the match is weak. Size is omitted from some rows. Given values are once, few, many or a class for expanded clones.

>.|TRBV11-2|few|TRBJ2-7
TGTGCCAGCAGCTACGCAACGACACCCCCGAGCTCCTACGAGCAGTACTTC
CASSYATTPPSSYEQYF
>.|TRBV20-1|.|TRBJ2-1
TGCAGTGCTAGAGGAGGGGATGAGCAGTTCTTC
CSARGGDEQFF
>TRBD1|TRBV2|many|TRBJ1-5
TGTGCCAGCAGCACTTACTTTGACAGGGGAAGCAATCAGCCCCAGCATTTT
CASSTYFDRGSNQPQHF
>.|TRBV7-9|.|TRBJ2-3
TGTGCCAGCAGCCCTCTCTGGACAGTCATCACAGATACGCAGTATTTT
CASSPLWTVITDTQYF
>.|TRBV20-1|many|TRBJ1-1
TGCAGTGCGCCGGGACGGGGGGACACTGAAGCTTTCTTT
CSAPGRGDTEAFF
>.|TRBV20-1|.|TRBJ2-7
TGCAGTGCTAGAGATTATAGGACAGACCCCTACGAGCAGTACTTC
CSARDYRTDPYEQYF
>TRBD2|TRBV3-1|.|TRBJ2-5
TGTGCCAGCAGTCACCGGGGAGGGGACGAGACCCAGTACTTC
CASSHRGGDETQYF
>.|TRBV7-8|many|TRBJ1-4
TGTGCCAGCAGCACAAACAGGGCCGTCAGACTTGAAAAACTGTTTTTT
CASSTNRAVRLEKLFF
>TRBD2|TRBV6-5|many|TRBJ2-7
TGTGCCAGCGCTGGACTAGCGGGGGAGAGTAGCTCCTACGAGCAGTACTTC
CASAGLAGESSSYEQYF
>.|TRBV11-3|many|TRBJ2-1
TGTGCCAGCAGCTCCGAAGGGAGTAGGGCCAATGAGCAGTTCTTC
CASSSEGSRANEQFF
>TRBD1|TRBV5-1|.|TRBJ1-4
TGCGCCAGCAGGACAGGGAATGAAAAACTGTTTTTT
CASRTGNEKLFF
>.|TRBV19|many|TRBJ2-3
TGTGCCAGTAGTATCGATGAGGGTAGCACAGATACGCAGTATTTT
CASSIDEGSTDTQYF
>TRBD1|TRBV9|once|TRBJ2-1
TGTGCCAGCAGCGCCCGAGGACAGGGGGCGCGTGAGCAGTTCTTC
CASSARGQGAREQFF
>TRBD2|TRBV12-3/TRBV12-4|.|TRBJ2-3
TGTGCCAGTAGACTAGCGGGGGGCCTCACAGATACGCAGTATTTT
CASRLAGGLTDTQYF
>.|TRBV7-6|many|TRBJ1-6
TGTGCCAGCAGCCGAAGGACAGCCGATAATTCACCCCTCCACTTT
CASSRRTADNSPLHF
>.|TRBV5-1|few|TRBJ2-3
TGCGCCAGCAGCTTCGGAGGACTACTATCTAGCACAGATACGCAGTATTTT
CASSFGGLLSSTDTQYF
>TRBD1|TRBV7-3|few|TRBJ2-5
TGTGCCAGCAGCTTAGGGTCAGGGGGAGAGACCCAGTACTTC
CASSLGSGGETQYF
>TRBD1|TRBV7-9|many|TRBJ2-2
TGTGCCAGCAGCTCTGTACAGGGGGGAAACACCGGGGAGCTGTTTTTT
CASSSVQGGNTGELFF
>.|TRBV9|.|TRBJ1-6
TGTGCCAGCAGCGTTAGGGATAATTCACCCCTCCACTTT
CASSVRDNSPLHF
>TRBD2|TRBV27|many|TRBJ2-3
TGTGCCAGCAGTTTAAACGGGAGGGGTACGCAGTATTTT
CASSLNGRGTQYF
>TRBD1|TRBV12-3/TRBV12-4|many|TRBJ2-6
TGTGCCAGCTTGCCGGGACAGGGCGCTGGGGCCAACGTCCTGACTTTC
CASLPGQGAGANVLTF
>TRBD1|TRBV7-8|.|TRBJ1-2
TGTGCCAGCAGCTTAGAGACAGGGAACTATGGCTACACCTTC
CASSLETGNYGYTF
>.|TRBV28|many|TRBJ2-1
TGTGCCAGCAGTCCGGAAGGTGAGCAGTTCTTC
CASSPEGEQFF
>.|TRBV1|few|TRBJ1-2
TGCACCAGCAGCCAAATCGAGGCTATCGACAGGGACCTTAACTATGGCTACACCTTC
CTSSQIEAIDRDLNYGYTF
>.|TRBV18|many|TRBJ2-7
TGTGCCAGCTCCCCTCTGGGGAGCTCCTACGAGCAGTACTTC
CASSPLGSSYEQYF
>.|TRBV6-2/TRBV6-3|few|TRBJ1-5
TGTGCCAGCAGTTACCTAGACAGCAACAATCAGCCCCAGCATTTT
CASSYLDSNNQPQHF
>.|TRBV20-1|many|TRBJ1-2
TGCAGTGCTAGACCACAGGGATGGAGTGGCTACACCTTC
CSARPQGWSGYTF
>.|TRBV7-6|few|TRBJ2-7
TGTGCCAGCAGCCATATGGACAGTCCCTACGAGCAGTACTTC
CASSHMDSPYEQYF
>TRBD1|TRBV3-1|few|TRBJ2-5
TGTGCCAGCAGCCAACTTTTCCTGGACAGGAACGGAGAAGAGACCCAGTACTTC
CASSQLFLDRNGEETQYF
>TRBD2|TRBV7-3|.|TRBJ2-3
TGTGCCAGCAGCTTACTAGCGGAAGATACGCAGTATTTT
CASSLLAEDTQYF
>.|TRBV20-1|many|TRBJ1-2
TGCAGTGCCCCCGGCGGAGGGAACTATGGCTACACCTTC
CSAPGGGNYGYTF
>.|TRBV14|few|TRBJ2-7
TGTGCCAGCAGTAACTACGGGGAGCAGTACTTC
CASSNYGEQYF
>.|TRBV5-1|many|TRBJ2-1
TGCGCCAGCAGCTTCGGGGCTTACAATGAGCAGTTCTTC
CASSFGAYNEQFF
>.|TRBV29-1|.|TRBJ1-2
TGCAGCGTTGAAACAGGTAGCCCCTATGGCTACACCTTC
CSVETGSPYGYTF
>.|TRBV7-2|many|TRBJ2-7
TGTGCCAGCAGCTTAGGGAGACAGGCCTCCTACGAGCAGTACTTC
CASSLGRQASYEQYF
>TRBD2|TRBV25-1|few|TRBJ2-3
TGTGCCAGCAGTGAATTGCGGGGGAGCACAGATACGCAGTATTTT
CASSELRGSTDTQYF
>.|TRBV7-6|many|TRBJ1-1
TGTGCCAGCAGCTTAGACGAGGGGATCGAAGCTTTCTTT
CASSLDEGIEAFF
>TRBD2|TRBV12-3/TRBV12-4|.|TRBJ2-1
TGTGCCAGCAGTTTAGGGAGCGGGGGGGCCCGGGAGCAGTTCTTC
CASSLGSGGAREQFF
>.|TRBV20-1|.|TRBJ2-1
TGCAGTGCCAGGACAGAGTACAATGAGCAGTTCTTC
CSARTEYNEQFF
>.|TRBV11-3|.|TRBJ2-3
TGTGCCAGCAACGGGCCCACAGATACGCAGTATTTT
CASNGPTDTQYF
>.|TRBV20-1|.|TRBJ2-7
TGCAGTGCTAGGGATTACCGGGAGCCCACCTACGAGCAGTACTTC
CSARDYREPTYEQYF
>TRBD1|TRBV5-1|many|TRBJ1-6
TGCGCCAGCAGCAATCGGGACAGGGGTTTAAGTAATTCACCCCTCCACTTT
CASSNRDRGLSNSPLHF